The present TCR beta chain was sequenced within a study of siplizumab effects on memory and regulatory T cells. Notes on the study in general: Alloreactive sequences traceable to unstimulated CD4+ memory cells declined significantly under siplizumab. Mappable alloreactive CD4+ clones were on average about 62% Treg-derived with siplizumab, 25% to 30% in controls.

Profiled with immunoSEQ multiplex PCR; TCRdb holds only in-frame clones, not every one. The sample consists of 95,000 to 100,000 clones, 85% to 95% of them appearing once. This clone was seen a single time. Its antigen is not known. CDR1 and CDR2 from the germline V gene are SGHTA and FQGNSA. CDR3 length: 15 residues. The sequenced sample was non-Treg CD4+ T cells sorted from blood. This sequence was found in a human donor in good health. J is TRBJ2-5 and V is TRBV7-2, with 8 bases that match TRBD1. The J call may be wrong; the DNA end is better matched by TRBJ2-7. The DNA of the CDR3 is TGTGCCAGCAGCCAAAACAGGGGGAACTTCCACGAGCAGTACTTC. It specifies CASSQNRGNFHEQYF.